The 20 T cell receptor beta chains listed next were all sequenced from one sample in a study of T cell responses to AZD1222 COVID-19 vaccine. Clones were read by immunoSEQ multiplex PCR, and TCRdb kept only the in-frame ones, dropping some. This sample has 90,000 to 150,000 clones, with approximately 85% found just once. Here the sequenced sample was peripheral blood, taken on day 0 of AZD1222 vaccination. Receptors originate from an adult in good health.

The chain combines TRBV4-2 with TRBJ2-7; 11 bases are shared with TRBD2. In germline, CDR1 is LGHNA, CDR2 YNFKEQ. The CDR3 extends over 17 amino acids. Unmatched junction bases numbered 8, after V lost 1 base and J lost 3 bases. CDR3 nucleotides: TGTGCCAGCAGCCAAGTGACGGGAGGGACTAGCGGCTACGAGCAGTACTTC. The encoded protein is CASSQVTGGTSGYEQYF.

The chain combines TRBV7-6 with TRBJ1-5, with D perhaps TRBD1 (5 bases). Trimming stripped 1 base from V and 0 bases from J, with 7 bases between. The CDR3 loop spans 15 amino acids. Germline CDR1 SGHVS, CDR2 FNYEAQ. The CDR3 DNA follows: TGTGCCAGCAGCTTAGAAGGGGATAGCAATCAGCCCCAGCATTTT. Translation: CASSLEGDSNQPQHF.

The chain uses TRBV6-6 and TRBJ1-6; 7 bases match TRBD1. The V and J ends lost 6 bases and 5 bases, in that order; junction bases with no gene match: 7. The CDR3 runs 15 residues. Germline loops: CDR1 MNHNY, CDR2 SVGAGI (reference sequence). The CDR3 spells CASSNSGTDNSPLHF. CDR3 coding DNA: TGTGCCAGCAGCAACTCCGGGACAGATAATTCACCCCTCCACTTT.

This clone was detected once. The chain couples TRBV23-1 to TRBJ2-7; perhaps TRBD1 as D (5 bases). TRBV23-1 qualifies as an ORF whose function is uncertain. There are 13 residues in the CDR3. The V end lost 3 bases, the J end lost 7 bases, and 13 bases lay between the germline ends. The CDR3 region is CASSHGHVGEQYF. Here the CDR3 DNA reads TGCGCCAGCAGTCACGGACATGTGGGGGAGCAGTACTTC.

The chain links TRBV24-1 to TRBJ1-5; D remains ambiguous. V was clipped by 5 bases and J by 4 bases, with 14 bases between them. Germline lookup yields CDR1 KGHDR and CDR2 SFDVKD. CDR3 size: 15 residues. The CDR3, as DNA: TGTGCCACCAGTGGGGGAGGGCCGTTAAATCAGCCCCAGCATTTT. Its translation is CATSGGGPLNQPQHF.

The chain's CDR3 is CASSLTGADTF. For the CDR3, the DNA is TGTGCCAGCAGCTTGACGGGGGCAGACACCTTC. V usage is TRBV5-5 and J usage is TRBJ1-2; tentatively, D is TRBD1 (6 bases). This CDR3 region has 11 residues. V was trimmed by 1 base and J by 12 bases, leaving 10 bases between them. Germline values: CDR1 SGHKS, CDR2 YYEKEE (reference sequence).

This chain links TRBV5-1 with TRBJ2-2; D is uncertain. CDR1 and CDR2 from the germline V gene are SGHRS and YFSETQ. V dropped 4 bases and J dropped 2 bases, with 3 bases sitting between them. The CDR3 length is 12 residues. The CDR3 DNA reads TGCGCCAGCAGCACCAACACCGGGGAGCTGTTTTTT. This gives the protein CASSTNTGELFF.

The rearrangement links TRBV2 to TRBJ1-1; TRBD1 matches 10 bases. V lost 6 bases, J lost 3 bases, and 1 base stayed unmatched. The CDR3 loop spans 13 amino acids. CDR1 and CDR2 from the germline V gene are SNHLY and FYNNEI. This CDR3 reads CASSGTGDTEAFF. CDR3 DNA: TGTGCCAGCAGCGGGACAGGGGACACTGAAGCTTTCTTT.

The V gene is TRBV19, the J gene TRBJ2-2, with D perhaps TRBD1 or TRBD2 (8 bases each). The CDR3 is 15 amino acids. Germline loops: CDR1 LNHDA, CDR2 SQIVND (reference sequence). Trimming removed 7 bases at V and 1 base at J, with 13 bases between. The CDR3 reads CASTGGTGNTGELFF. The CDR3 DNA follows: TGTGCCAGTACGGGGGGGACAGGGAACACCGGGGAGCTGTTTTTT. The variable domain in full, with the rest retrieved from reference TRBV19 and TRBJ2-2, is DGGITQSPKYLFRKEGQNVTLSCEQNLNHDAMYWYRQDPGQGLRLIYYSQIVNDFQKGDIAEGYSVSREKKESFPLTVTSAQKNPTAFYLCASTGGTGNTGELFFGEGSRLTVL.

V gene TRBV7-2 combines with J gene TRBJ2-1; D is unclear. Trimming pared 3 bases from V and 0 bases from J, leaving 9 bases between. This CDR3 is 15 amino acids long. Germline CDR1 reads SGHTA; CDR2 reads FQGNSA. The CDR3: CASSFRSTSYNEQFF. The CDR3 DNA is TGTGCCAGCAGCTTTAGGTCGACCTCCTACAATGAGCAGTTCTTC.

V and J are TRBV24-1 and TRBJ1-1, with D tentatively TRBD1 (6 bases). Germline CDR1 and CDR2: KGHDR and SFDVKD. The ends were cut back, 5 bases at V and 1 base at J, with 7 bases in the middle. CDR3 length: 13 amino acids. CDR3 nucleotides: TGTGCCACCAGTGGGGGGGCGAACACTGAAGCTTTCTTT. It translates to CATSGGANTEAFF.

The chain employs TRBV11-2 and TRBJ1-6; TRBD1 agrees at 8 bases. The CDR3 loop spans 15 amino acids. V was clipped by 3 bases and J by 7 bases; unmatched bases: 5. The germline V gene encodes CDR1 SGHAT and CDR2 FQNNGV. CDR3 protein: CASSFRDRINSPLHF. In DNA, the CDR3 is TGTGCCAGCAGCTTCCGGGACAGGATCAATTCACCCCTCCACTTT.

This clone is a singleton in its sample. The chain is built from TRBV5-1 and TRBJ2-5, with unresolved D. From germline, CDR1 is SGHRS and CDR2 YFSETQ. This CDR3 contains 13 residues. Trimming cost V 0 bases and J 5 bases, with 8 bases left between them. The DNA for the CDR3 is TGCGCCAGCAGCTTGGTGCCCGGGGAGACCCAGTACTTC. It codes for CASSLVPGETQYF.

J is TRBJ2-3 and V is TRBV3-1 (or the pseudogene TRBV3-2); 10 nucleotides line up with TRBD2. The CDR3 consists of 16 residues. Germline CDR1 and CDR2: LGHDT and YNNKEL (reference sequence). With V trimmed by 2 bases and J by 3 bases, 5 bases remained unmatched. The CDR3: CASSQILAGETDTQYF. The CDR3 DNA sequence: TGTGCCAGCAGCCAAATTCTAGCGGGGGAAACAGATACGCAGTATTTT.

The J gene is TRBJ1-5, the V gene TRBV19; D gene ambiguous. From germline, CDR1 is LNHDA and CDR2 SQIVND (reference sequence). The CDR3 has 14 residues. Trimming took off 5 bases at V and 7 bases at J, with 15 bases between the two ends. The CDR3 here is CASSPAASGQPQHF. The CDR3 bases are TGTGCCAGTAGTCCCGCGGCCTCGGGACAGCCCCAGCATTTT. The whole variable domain, filled in from reference TRBV19 and TRBJ1-5, reads DGGITQSPKYLFRKEGQNVTLSCEQNLNHDAMYWYRQDPGQGLRLIYYSQIVNDFQKGDIAEGYSVSREKKESFPLTVTSAQKNPTAFYLCASSPAASGQPQHFGDGTRLSIL.

V is TRBV24-1 and J is TRBJ2-7; D unresolved. Germline loops: CDR1 KGHDR, CDR2 SFDVKD. V shed 4 bases and J shed 7 bases, with 10 bases lying between them. This CDR3 comprises 12 residues. The CDR3 sequence: CATSDPGREQYF. DNA for the CDR3: TGTGCCACCAGTGACCCCGGGCGGGAGCAGTACTTC.

The genes are TRBV11-3 and TRBJ2-2; the match to TRBD2 covers 11 bases. Germline values: CDR1 SGHNT, CDR2 YENEEA. Trimming took 1 base from V and 2 from J; bases not matched to a gene: 6. CDR3 size: 18 residues. The CDR3 sequence: CASSLGPGLADNTGELFF. DNA for the CDR3: TGTGCCAGCAGCTTAGGGCCGGGACTAGCGGACAACACCGGGGAGCTGTTTTTT.

In its sample, this clone was seen once. V and J are TRBV3-1 (or the pseudogene TRBV3-2) and TRBJ1-2; D remains ambiguous. This CDR3 region has 15 residues. CDR1 LGHDT and CDR2 YNNKEL come from the germline V gene (reference sequence). V was trimmed by 3 bases and J by 8 bases, leaving 19 bases between them. In nucleotides, the CDR3 is TGTGCCAGCAGCCAGGCAGGCACGGGCACGCCGGGCTACACCTTC. Protein: CASSQAGTGTPGYTF.

The J gene is TRBJ1-6, the V gene TRBV6-2 or TRBV6-3; a possible D gene is TRBD1 (6 bases). The CDR3 runs 15 residues. Deletions cut 2 bases from V and 10 bases from J, with 15 bases between. The germline V gene has CDR1 MNHEY and CDR2 SVGEGT. The DNA for the CDR3 is TGTGCCAGCAGTTACGGAGGCAGGGGTAAATCACCCCTCCACTTT. As protein: CASSYGGRGKSPLHF.

The rearrangement links TRBV27 to TRBJ2-7; D might be TRBD2 (5 bases). This CDR3 is built from 13 residues. Trimming left V 2 bases short and J 7 bases short, with 12 bases between. From germline, CDR1 is MNHEY and CDR2 SMNVEV (reference sequence). CDR3 bases: TGTGCCAGCAGTTTAGGGCAGGCGGGTGAGCAGTACTTC. It yields the protein CASSLGQAGEQYF.